This note documents a single T cell receptor beta chain sequence. Its target is unknown. This CDR3 has 16 amino acids. Looked up from germline, CDR1 is LGHDT and CDR2 is YNNKEL (reference sequence). V was shortened by 4 bases and J by 7 bases, with 19 bases between the two germline ends. This entry comes from a study of T cells after yellow fever vaccination. About the study: Where fractions had low cell numbers, libraries were prepared from them with the SMART-Seq v4 Ultra Low Input RNA kit.

Universal primer sites and UMIs were introduced during 5'RACE template-switching synthesis of TCR cDNA. TCRdb called the 5' RACE reads again in MiXCR, with one record for every CDR3 protein. The data show some 390,000 distinct CDR3 sequences, about 17% seen once. Notes on the study in general: Post-booster samples contained most primary-vaccination clones (more than 95% CD4, less than 90% CD8). Abundant bulk-derived clonotypes could contaminate FACS-sorted repertoires.

Here the sequenced sample was PBMCs, taken before the yellow fever booster vaccination. This sequence joins TRBV3-1 and TRBJ2-2, with a possible D match to TRBD2 (6 bases). The source of this sequence is a young man who received the YFV17D yellow fever vaccine. For the CDR3, the DNA is TGTGCCAGCAGCCGAAGACTAGGGGTGGATGGCGGGGAGCTGTTTTTT. This encodes CASSRRLGVDGGELFF.